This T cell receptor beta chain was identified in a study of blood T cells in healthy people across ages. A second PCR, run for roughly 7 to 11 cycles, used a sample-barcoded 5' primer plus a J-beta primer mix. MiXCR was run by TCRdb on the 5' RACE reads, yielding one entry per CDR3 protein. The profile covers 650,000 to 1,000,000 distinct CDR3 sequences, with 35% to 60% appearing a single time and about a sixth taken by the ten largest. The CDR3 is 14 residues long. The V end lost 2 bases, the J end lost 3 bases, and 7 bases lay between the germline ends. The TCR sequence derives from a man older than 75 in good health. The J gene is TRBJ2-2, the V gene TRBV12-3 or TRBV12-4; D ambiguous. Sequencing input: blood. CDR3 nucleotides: TGTGCCAGCAGTTTAAAAAGTGACACCGGGGAGCTGTTTTTT. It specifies CASSLKSDTGELFF.